The sequence of this TCR beta chain was determined in a study of T cell responses to AZD1222 COVID-19 vaccine. The study, taken as a whole, reports: Two AZD1222 doses significantly raised spike-specific TCR breadth and depth over controls. AZD1222 recipients seropositive at baseline numbered only six or seven.

V was trimmed by 10 bases and J by 3 bases, leaving 15 bases between them. The CDR3 covers 13 residues. In germline, CDR1 is MNHEY, CDR2 SVGAGI. To note about this clone: The antigen remains undetermined.

Measured with immunoSEQ multiplex PCR; TCRdb has only the in-frame clones, and not every one. The sample lists about 100,000 clones, around 87% occurring once. This receptor was identified in an adult who received the AZD1222 COVID-19 vaccine. Sequences were derived from peripheral blood, sampled 28 days after the second AZD1222 dose. The chain uses TRBV6-5 and TRBJ1-1; maybe TRBD1 (5 bases). CDR3 coding DNA: TGTGCCACCTCGTGGGGGGGGGACACTGAAGCTTTCTTT. This encodes CATSWGGDTEAFF.